The present T cell receptor beta chain was sequenced within a study of Ad26.COV2.S vaccination and SARS-CoV-2 variants. Germline-derived CDR1 and CDR2 are MNHEY and SVGAGI. The CDR3 contains 12 residues. Trimming cost V 7 bases and J 6 bases, with 9 bases left between them. Treatment of the sample: roughly 18 received Ad26.COV2.S at low or high dose, single or two shots; about five received placebo; per-sample allocation not given. The investigators took samples on day 63 after the first vaccine or placebo injection. Sequenced by immunoSEQ multiplex PCR; TCRdb stores in-frame clones only, minus some. Of 400,000 to 500,000 clones in the sample, 88% were seen once.

The source was peripheral blood, collected in a trial of Ad26.COV2.S vaccine versus placebo. V is TRBV6-5 and J is TRBJ2-2, with D perhaps TRBD1 or TRBD2 (6 bases each). The source of this sequence is a person aged 18 to 59 who received the Ad26.COV2.S COVID-19 vaccine or a placebo. In nucleotides, the CDR3 is TGTGCCAGCATGAGGGGGGCCGGGGAGCTGTTTTTT. Residues: CASMRGAGELFF.